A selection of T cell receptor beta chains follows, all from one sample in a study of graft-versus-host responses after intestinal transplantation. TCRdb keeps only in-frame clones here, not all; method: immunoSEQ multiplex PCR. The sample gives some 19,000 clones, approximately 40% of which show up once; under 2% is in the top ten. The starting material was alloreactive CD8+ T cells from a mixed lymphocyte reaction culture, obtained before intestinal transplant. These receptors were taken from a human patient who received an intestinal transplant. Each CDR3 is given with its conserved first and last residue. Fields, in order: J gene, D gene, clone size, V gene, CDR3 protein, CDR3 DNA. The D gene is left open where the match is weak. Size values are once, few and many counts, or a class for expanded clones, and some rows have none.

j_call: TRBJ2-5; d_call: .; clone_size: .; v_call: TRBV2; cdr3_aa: CASSLKETQYF; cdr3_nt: TGTGCCAGCAGTCTTAAAGAGACCCAGTACTTC
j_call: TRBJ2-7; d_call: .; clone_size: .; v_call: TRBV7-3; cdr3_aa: CASSLGRAPYEQYF; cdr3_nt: TGTGCCAGCAGCTTAGGCAGGGCCCCCTACGAGCAGTACTTC
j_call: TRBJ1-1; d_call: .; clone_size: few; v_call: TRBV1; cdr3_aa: CTSSQDRGGEAFF; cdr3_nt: TGCACCAGCAGCCAAGATAGGGGCGGTGAAGCTTTCTTT
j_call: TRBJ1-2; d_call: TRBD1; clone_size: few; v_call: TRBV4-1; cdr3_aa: CASSQGDRDTYGYTF; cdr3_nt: TGCGCCAGCAGCCAAGGGGACAGGGACACCTATGGCTACACCTTC
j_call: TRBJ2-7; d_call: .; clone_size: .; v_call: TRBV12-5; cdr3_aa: CASGDKTYEQYF; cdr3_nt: TGTGCTAGTGGAGACAAGACCTACGAGCAGTACTTC
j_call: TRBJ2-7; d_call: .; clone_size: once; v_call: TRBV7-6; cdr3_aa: CASSLRDTAYEQYF; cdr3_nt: TGTGCCAGCAGCTTAAGAGACACGGCCTACGAGCAGTACTTC
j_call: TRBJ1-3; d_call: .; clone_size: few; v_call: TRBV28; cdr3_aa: CASSRRDPGNTIYF; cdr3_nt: TGTGCCAGCAGTCGTAGGGACCCCGGTAACACCATATATTTT
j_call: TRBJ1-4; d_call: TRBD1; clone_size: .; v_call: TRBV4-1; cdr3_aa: CASSLQGANEKLFF; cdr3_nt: TGCGCCAGCAGCCTCCAGGGGGCTAATGAAAAACTGTTTTTT
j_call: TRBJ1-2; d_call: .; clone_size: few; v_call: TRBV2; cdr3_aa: CASRWASVTGYTF; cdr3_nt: TGTGCCAGCAGATGGGCCTCCGTAACCGGCTACACCTTC
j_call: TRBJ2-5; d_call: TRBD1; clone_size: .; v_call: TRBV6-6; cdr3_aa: CASSYGQGQTQYF; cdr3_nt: TGTGCCAGCAGTTACGGACAGGGCCAGACCCAGTACTTC
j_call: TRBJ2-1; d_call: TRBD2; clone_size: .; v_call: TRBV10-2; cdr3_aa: CASSEMGGRSSYNEQFF; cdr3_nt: TGCGCCAGCAGTGAGATGGGCGGGAGGAGCTCCTACAATGAGCAGTTCTTC
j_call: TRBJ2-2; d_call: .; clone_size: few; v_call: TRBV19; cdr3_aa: CASSISSPAGGELFF; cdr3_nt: TGTGCCAGTAGTATATCAAGCCCAGCGGGCGGGGAGCTGTTTTTT
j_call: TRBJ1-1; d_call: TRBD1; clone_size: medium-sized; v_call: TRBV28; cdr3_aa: CASSSSGTGPNTEAFF; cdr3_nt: TGTGCCAGCAGTTCTTCCGGGACAGGGCCGAACACTGAAGCTTTCTTT
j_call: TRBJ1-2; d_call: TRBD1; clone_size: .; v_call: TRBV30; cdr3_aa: CAWSRGQGDGYTF; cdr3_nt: TGTGCCTGGAGTAGGGGACAGGGGGATGGCTACACCTTC
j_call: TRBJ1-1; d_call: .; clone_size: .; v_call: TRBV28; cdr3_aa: CASSPGGRLMARAFF; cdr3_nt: TGTGCCAGCAGTCCCGGTGGAAGACTCATGGCTCGGGCTTTCTTT
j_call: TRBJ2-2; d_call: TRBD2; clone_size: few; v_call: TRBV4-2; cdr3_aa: CASSQVELAEGTGELFF; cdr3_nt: TGTGCCAGCAGCCAAGTGGAGCTAGCGGAAGGGACCGGGGAGCTGTTTTTT